One and the same sample provided the 13 T cell receptor beta chains below, sequenced in a study of blood T cells in healthy people across ages. The second PCR ran about 6 to 11 cycles with a sample-barcoded 5' primer and J-beta primers. One entry per CDR3 protein, called by TCRdb with MiXCR from the 5' RACE reads. The sample has hundreds of thousands of distinct CDR3 sequences; 32% are singletons. Sequencing was performed on blood. Every receptor here comes from a woman over 75 in good health.

This clonotype turned up a few times. The rearrangement joins TRBV12-3 or TRBV12-4 to TRBJ2-2; either TRBD1 or TRBD2 may fit D (6 bases each). This CDR3 has 16 residues. The ends were cut back, 1 base at V and 2 bases at J, with 11 bases in the middle. The CDR3 DNA is TGTGCCAGCAGTTTAGGCGGGACACCTAACACCGGGGAGCTGTTTTTT. As protein: CASSLGGTPNTGELFF.

V and J are TRBV7-2 and TRBJ2-5, with D possibly matching TRBD1 (6 bases). Germline-derived CDR1 and CDR2 are SGHTA and FQGNSA. There are 13 residues in the CDR3. The V gene lost 3 bases and the J gene lost 3 bases, with 8 bases spanning the gap. DNA of the CDR3: TGTGCCAGCAGCTTCGCAGGGGAAGAGACCCAGTACTTC. Translating gives CASSFAGEETQYF.

This clonotype came up once. This may be a read error, as it is one base from a much larger clone. The chain has TRBV7-9 and TRBJ2-5; 11 nucleotides align to TRBD2. Per the germline V gene, CDR1 is SEHNR and CDR2 is FQNEAQ (reference sequence). This CDR3 is 17 amino acids long. V trimming: 8 bases; J trimming: 4 bases; junction bases outside the gene matches: 15. The CDR3 loop is CASCSPRSGGAGETQYF. The CDR3 region has the DNA TGTGCCAGCTGCTCCCCTCGTAGCGGGGGGGCCGGAGAGACCCAGTACTTC.

The chain employs TRBV10-3 and TRBJ2-1, with 8 bases identical to TRBD1. Germline-derived CDR1 and CDR2 are ENHRY and SYGVKD. Losses at the gene ends were 4 bases for V and 5 bases for J; bases not matched to a gene: 4. The CDR3 loop spans 14 amino acids. CDR3 bases: TGTGCCATCAGTGGCAGGGGGCTTAACAATGAGCAGTTCTTC. Its translation: CAISGRGLNNEQFF.

This clonotype is a singleton in its sample. The chain recombines TRBV3-1 with TRBJ2-5; possibly TRBD1 for D (6 bases). V lost 1 base to trimming and J lost 11 bases, with 20 bases between them. Germline loops: CDR1 LGHDT, CDR2 YNNKEL (reference sequence). The CDR3 contains 15 residues. The CDR3 sequence: CASSQGPGHNNEQYF. In DNA, the CDR3 is TGTGCCAGCAGCCAAGGTCCGGGACACAACAATGAGCAGTACTTC.

The chain carries TRBV7-3 and TRBJ2-2, with 14 positions matching TRBD2. From germline, CDR1 is SGHTA and CDR2 FQGTGA. The CDR3 has 18 residues. The V and J ends lost 4 bases and 7 bases, in that order; junction bases with no gene match: 11. The DNA for the CDR3 is TGTGCCAGCAGCTCCCGACTAGCGGGGGGGCAAACTGGCGGGGAGCTGTTTTTT. Its translation is CASSSRLAGGQTGGELFF.

This clonotype was counted at least ten times. The chain is built from TRBV5-6 and TRBJ2-3; D is unclear. V was pared by 2 bases and J by 2 bases, with 9 bases between. Germline V gives CDR1 SGHDT, CDR2 YYEEEE. The CDR3 covers 14 residues. CDR3 loop: CASSFRPHTDTQYF. In DNA form, the CDR3 reads TGTGCCAGCAGCTTTCGCCCTCACACAGATACGCAGTATTTT.

This clonotype was picked up many times. The gene calls are TRBV5-1 and TRBJ2-7; D is tentatively TRBD1 or TRBD2 (5 bases each). The CDR3 has 16 residues. The germline V gene encodes CDR1 SGHRS and CDR2 YFSETQ. Trimming stripped 4 bases from V and 0 bases from J, with 17 bases between. Here the CDR3 reads CASSPGLRGPSYEQYF. The CDR3 DNA sequence: TGCGCCAGCAGCCCGGGGCTCCGGGGCCCCTCCTACGAGCAGTACTTC.

The gene calls are TRBV20-1 and TRBJ1-3; D ambiguous. The germline V gene has CDR1 DFQATT and CDR2 SNEGSKA (reference sequence). Trimming took 0 bases from V and 0 from J, leaving 12 bases between them. The CDR3 covers 16 residues. The CDR3 is CSARDYQRSSGNTIYF. CDR3 in DNA: TGCAGTGCTAGAGATTACCAAAGGAGCTCTGGAAACACCATATATTTT.

This clonotype was seen a handful of times. The chain employs TRBV7-6 and TRBJ2-3, with TRBD1 matching 7 bases. V dropped 3 bases and J dropped 0; count of bases not matched to a gene: 6. This CDR3 region has 16 residues. Germline CDR1 is SGHVS and CDR2 is FNYEAQ. The CDR3 nucleotides are TGTGCCAGCAGCTTTAGATCGGGACAGAGCACAGATACGCAGTATTTT. Protein: CASSFRSGQSTDTQYF.

This clonotype was recorded many times. V gene TRBV6-1 combines with J gene TRBJ2-6, with 12 bases that match TRBD2. Trimming removed 7 bases from V and 0 bases from J; junction bases left unmatched: 7. Germline CDR1 and CDR2: MNHNS and SASEGT. The CDR3 consists of 18 residues. CDR3 in DNA: TGTGCCAGCAACCCACTAGCGGGGGGTCCCTCTGGGGCCAACGTCCTGACTTTC. It is translated as CASNPLAGGPSGANVLTF.

This clonotype was seen a few times. V is TRBV28 and J is TRBJ1-6, with D maybe TRBD1 (5 bases). Deletions cut 6 bases from V and 2 bases from J, with 5 bases between. CDR3 length equals 13 residues. CDR1 MDHEN and CDR2 SYDVKM come from the germline V gene. The DNA of the CDR3 is TGTGCCAGCAGGGGGGCCTATAATTCACCCCTCCACTTT. It yields the protein CASRGAYNSPLHF.

The chain employs TRBV6-1 and TRBJ2-5; D might be TRBD2 (6 bases). The J call may be in error: the DNA end matches TRBJ2-7 better. The CDR3 runs 14 residues. Germline CDR1 MNHNS, CDR2 SASEGT. The CDR3 protein is CASSGQVEGCEQYF. Here the CDR3 DNA reads TGTGCCAGCAGTGGCCAGGTGGAGGGCTGCGAGCAGTACTTC.